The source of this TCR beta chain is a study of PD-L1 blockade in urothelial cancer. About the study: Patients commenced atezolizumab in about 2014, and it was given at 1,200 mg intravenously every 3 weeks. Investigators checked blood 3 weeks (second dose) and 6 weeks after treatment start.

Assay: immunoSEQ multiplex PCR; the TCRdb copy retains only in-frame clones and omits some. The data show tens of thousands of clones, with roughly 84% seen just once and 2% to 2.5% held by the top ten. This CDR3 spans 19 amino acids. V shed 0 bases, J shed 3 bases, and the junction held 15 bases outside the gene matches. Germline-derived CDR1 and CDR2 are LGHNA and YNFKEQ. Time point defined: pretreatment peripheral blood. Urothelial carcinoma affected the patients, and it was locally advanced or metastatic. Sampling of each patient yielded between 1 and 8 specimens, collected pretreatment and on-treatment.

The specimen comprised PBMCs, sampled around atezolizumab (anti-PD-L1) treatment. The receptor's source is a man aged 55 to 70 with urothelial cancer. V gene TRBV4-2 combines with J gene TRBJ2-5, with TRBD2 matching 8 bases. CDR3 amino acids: CASSQDGVAGLSGKETQYF. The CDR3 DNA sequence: TGTGCCAGCAGCCAAGATGGGGTAGCGGGGCTTTCGGGAAAAGAGACCCAGTACTTC.